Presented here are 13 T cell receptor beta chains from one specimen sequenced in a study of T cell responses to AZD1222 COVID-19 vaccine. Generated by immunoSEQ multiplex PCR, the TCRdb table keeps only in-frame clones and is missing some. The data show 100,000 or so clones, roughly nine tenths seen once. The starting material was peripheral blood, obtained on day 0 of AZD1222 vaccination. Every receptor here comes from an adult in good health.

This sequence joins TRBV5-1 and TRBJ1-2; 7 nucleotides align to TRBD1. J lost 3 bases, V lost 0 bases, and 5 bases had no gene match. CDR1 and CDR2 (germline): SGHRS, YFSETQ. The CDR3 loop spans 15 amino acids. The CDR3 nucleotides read TGCGCCAGCAGCTTGGCCCAGGGGGTCTACTATGGCTACACCTTC. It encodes CASSLAQGVYYGYTF.

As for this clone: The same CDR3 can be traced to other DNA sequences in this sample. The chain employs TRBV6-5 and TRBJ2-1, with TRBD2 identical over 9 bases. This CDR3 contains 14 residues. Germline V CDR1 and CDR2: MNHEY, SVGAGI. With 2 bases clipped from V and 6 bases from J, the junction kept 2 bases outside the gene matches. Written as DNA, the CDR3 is TGTGCCAGCAGTTACAGCGGGAGGAGCAATGAGCAGTTCTTC. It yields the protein CASSYSGRSNEQFF.

CDR3 in amino acids: CASSAEGQPNYGYTF. The DNA of the CDR3 is TGCGCCAGCAGCGCAGAAGGACAGCCCAACTATGGCTACACCTTC. The gene calls are TRBV5-1 and TRBJ1-2, with D possibly matching TRBD1 (6 bases). This CDR3 comprises 15 residues. V lost 4 bases, J lost 2 bases, and 15 bases lay in between. Germline loops: CDR1 SGHRS, CDR2 YFSETQ.

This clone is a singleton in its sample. The CDR3 bases are TGTGCCAGCCCCCAGATGGACAGAAACCAACGTGGCGGCTACACCTTC. Translated, it gives CASPQMDRNQRGGYTF. V is TRBV27 and J is TRBJ1-2; D might be TRBD1 (6 bases). The ends were cut back, 8 bases at V and 8 bases at J, with 27 bases in the middle. The CDR3 contains 16 residues. The germline V gene encodes CDR1 MNHEY and CDR2 SMNVEV (reference sequence).

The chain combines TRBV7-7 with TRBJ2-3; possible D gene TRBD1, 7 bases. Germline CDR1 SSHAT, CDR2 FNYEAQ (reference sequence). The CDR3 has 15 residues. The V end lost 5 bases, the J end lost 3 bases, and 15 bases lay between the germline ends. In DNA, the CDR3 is TGTGCCAGCAGCCAAACTTCAGGGGGGACAGATACGCAGTATTTT. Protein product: CASSQTSGGTDTQYF.

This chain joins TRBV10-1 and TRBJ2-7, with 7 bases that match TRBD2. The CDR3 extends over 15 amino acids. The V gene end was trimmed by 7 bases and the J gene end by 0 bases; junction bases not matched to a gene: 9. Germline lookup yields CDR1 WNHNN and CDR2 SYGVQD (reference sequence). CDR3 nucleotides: TGCGCCAGCACCAGCCCGACTAGCAGCTCCTACGAGCAGTACTTC. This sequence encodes CASTSPTSSSYEQYF.

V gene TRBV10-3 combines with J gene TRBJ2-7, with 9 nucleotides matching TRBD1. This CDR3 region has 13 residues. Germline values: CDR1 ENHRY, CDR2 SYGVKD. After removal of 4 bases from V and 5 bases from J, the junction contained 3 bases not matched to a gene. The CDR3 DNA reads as TGTGCCATCAGTGGGAGGACAGGGGACGAGCAGTACTTC. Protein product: CAISGRTGDEQYF.

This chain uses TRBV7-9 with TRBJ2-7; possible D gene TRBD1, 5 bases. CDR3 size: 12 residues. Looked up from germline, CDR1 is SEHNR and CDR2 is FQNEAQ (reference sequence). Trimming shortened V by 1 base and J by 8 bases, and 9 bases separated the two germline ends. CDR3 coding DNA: TGTGCCAGCAGCTTAGATCAGGGCCAGCAGTACTTC. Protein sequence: CASSLDQGQQYF.

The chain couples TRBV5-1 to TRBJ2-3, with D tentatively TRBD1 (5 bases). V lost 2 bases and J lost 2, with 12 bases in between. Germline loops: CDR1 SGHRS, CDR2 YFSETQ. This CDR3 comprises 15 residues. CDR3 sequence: CASSFEYGATDTQYF. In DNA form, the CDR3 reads TGCGCCAGCAGCTTCGAATATGGGGCCACAGATACGCAGTATTTT.

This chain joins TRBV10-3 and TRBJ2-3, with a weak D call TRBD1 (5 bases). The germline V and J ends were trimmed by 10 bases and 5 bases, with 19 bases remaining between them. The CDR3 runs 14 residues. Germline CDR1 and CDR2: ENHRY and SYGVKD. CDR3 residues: CATSPRLGEDTQYF. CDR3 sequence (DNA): TGTGCCACCAGCCCCCGTCTAGGGGAAGATACGCAGTATTTT.

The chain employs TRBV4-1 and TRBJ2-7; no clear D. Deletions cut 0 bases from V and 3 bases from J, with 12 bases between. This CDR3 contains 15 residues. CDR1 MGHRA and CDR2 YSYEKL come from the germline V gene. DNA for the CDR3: TGCGCCAGCAGCCAAGACAGTAACCGTTACTACGAGCAGTACTTC. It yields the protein CASSQDSNRYYEQYF.

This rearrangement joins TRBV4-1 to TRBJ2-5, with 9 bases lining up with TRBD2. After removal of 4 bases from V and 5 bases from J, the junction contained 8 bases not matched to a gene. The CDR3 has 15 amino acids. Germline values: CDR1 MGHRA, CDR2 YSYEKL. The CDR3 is CASSPLRTSEETQYF. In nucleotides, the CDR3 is TGCGCCAGCAGCCCCCTCCGGACTAGCGAGGAGACCCAGTACTTC.

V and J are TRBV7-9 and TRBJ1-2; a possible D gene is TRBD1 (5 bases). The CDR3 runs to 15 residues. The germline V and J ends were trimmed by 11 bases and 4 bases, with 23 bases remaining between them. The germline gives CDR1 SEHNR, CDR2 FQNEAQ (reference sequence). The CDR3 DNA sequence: TGTGCCCTTAATCTACGTGGGGGTCCTCGCTATGGCTACACCTTC. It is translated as CALNLRGGPRYGYTF.